Included here is one T cell receptor beta chain sequence, with context. What it binds is not known. This entry belongs to a study of shared clonotypes between healthy human individuals. CD45RO-negative, CCR7-positively selected cells formed the naive CD8 fraction, excluding terminally differentiated effector memory CD45RA+ cells. Germline assignment: CDR1 MNHEY and CDR2 SVGAGI. The CDR3 has 14 amino acids. V was clipped by 7 bases and J by 0 bases, with 7 bases between them. Findings and limits, study-wide: Clonotype sharing across several donors was observed for 4% to 5.5% of naive CD4 clonotypes.

Clones were read by immunoSEQ multiplex PCR, and TCRdb kept only the in-frame ones, dropping some. The sample has under 850,000 clones, over 90% seen once. This sequence originates from a man aged 30 to 39 in good health. Material for sequencing was naive CD8+ T cells sorted from blood. J is TRBJ2-6 and V is TRBV6-5; D not resolved. The CDR3 DNA is TGTGCCAGCAATACTAACTCTGGGGCCAACGTCCTGACTTTC. Amino acid sequence: CASNTNSGANVLTF.